The source of this T cell receptor (beta chain) is a study of human T cells and chemical hapten exposure (dated by TCRdb to the early 2020s). Some background on the complete study: For sensitization, 2% DPC in acetone was applied to a roughly 2 cm by roughly 2 cm area of upper inner arm skin. Weekly therapeutic DPC doses were additionally applied to the scalp of patients throughout the roughly 22-week study period. Patch testing on the upper back used Finn chambers containing 0.01% DPC, with scoring done after 6 days according to International Contact Dermatitis Research Group standards. Alopecia areata with under or over 50% scalp involvement, alopecia totalis and alopecia universalis were represented in the patient cohort, which was mostly female. The libraries were sequenced as a pool, and the TCR yield per sample differed mostly because of small variations in library volumes within the pool. Peripheral blood TCR repertoire changes were tracked in vivo in alopecia patients during primary and secondary sensitization to the hapten diphenylcyclopropenone (DPC). Patient blood was sampled pre-sensitization (week 0) and at 2, 6 and about 24 weeks after DPC sensitization. Roughly 30 alopecia patients provided blood for TCR sequencing at one to four time points (pre-sensitization, 2, 6 and 24 weeks).

The sample's time point label, decoded: pre-sensitization, week 0. In light of the paper, this sample's treatment or condition label describes: therapeutic diphenylcyclopropenone sensitization with weekly scalp DPC. At every patch-test visit, the blood draw took place before the patch test was put on. Eligible patients were aged 18 to 70, diagnosed with alopecia, deemed suitable for DPC therapy, and excluded if pregnant. Total RNA was extracted from unfractionated whole blood collected in Tempus Blood RNA tubes. Overall study results and their limits: Alopecia, a presumed autoimmune disease, was present in all patients, so the immune response of the patients might differ from that of healthy individuals. No change with DPC sensitization was found in the number of TCRs above 1 in 1000 frequency, and no evidence of global repertoire structure alterations was found. Significantly more large CDR3 similarity clusters were formed by expanded TCRs than by pre-sensitization or healthy control sets, consistent with antigen-driven responses. Repeated subsampling changed both the strength of the expansion versus patch-test correlation and the threshold at which the correlation became significant. Patch test score correlated positively with the number of PT1 expanded TCRs, reaching significance at thresholds 8, 16 and 32 but not at 4.

The V and J ends are trimmed by 0 bases and 4 bases, leaving 10 bases between them. The cysteine opens and the phenylalanine closes a CDR3 of 16 amino acids. Just CDR3 DNA is preserved here, 48 bases in frame from base 1. CDR1 and CDR2 were assigned from the germline V gene as MNHEY and SVGEGT. Libraries were built with RACE. Sequencing used a NextSeq 500. During library preparation, unique molecular identifiers were attached to individual cDNA molecules so that TCRs could be counted in a quantitative, reproducible way. For every blood RNA sample, sequencing covered both the TCR alpha and TCR beta chains. In the original analysis: A median of about 89,000 TCRs per sample was observed, with a range of 23,224 to 690,600. V, J and CDR3 annotation of the TCR reads was carried out using the Decombinator software suite. To make PS versus PT1 abundance plots, every sample was subsampled to the same number of TCRs (28,000). Expanded TCRs were defined as absent before sensitization and observed at least eight times at the 2-week time point. Using fastp trimming at Q25 and MiXCR clonotype assembly, TCRdb reanalyzed the public sequencing data and kept in-frame beta chains. Rows matching on CDR3 protein sequence are summarized as one entry with the most common DNA and genes. These V and J calls rely on TCRdb rather than the paper's analysis. The sample table records around 180,000 distinct CDR3 sequences; 30% of these occur just once. The ten largest account for roughly 3% of the sample.

As regards this clonotype: Its antigen remains unidentified. Base qualities are missing; no much larger clone stands one base away.

This TCR was sampled from a woman aged 25 to 39 with alopecia areata. Some clones in this sample may be carry-over from other donors' samples. Source: whole blood, taken in connection with sensitization to the hapten diphenylcyclopropenone (DPC). Rearrangement joined TRBV6-2 or TRBV6-3 to TRBJ2-6; confidence is insufficient to name the D gene. The sequenced DNA is TGTGCCAGCAGTTACTCCTCCGGCCCCGGGGCCAACGTCCTGACTTTC. This sequence encodes CASSYSSGPGANVLTF.